This section outlines one T cell receptor (beta chain) sequence together with its context. This specimen belongs to a study of blood T cell repertoires in COVID-19. Overall study context: There were acute and convalescent COVID-19 samples, and they came from the United States, Italy and Spain.

With V trimmed by 0 bases and J by 2 bases, 8 bases remained unmatched. The CDR3 covers 17 residues. Germline V gene lookup returns CDR1 SGHDT and CDR2 YYEEEE. Study processing details: Counts of nucleated cells, estimated from reference gene primer amplification, were obtained. Profiled with immunoSEQ multiplex PCR; TCRdb holds only in-frame clones, not every one. V and J calls and clone size come straight from that table; D and trimming were deduced from the DNA. The sample holds tens of thousands of clones, under 85% seen once. Material for sequencing was peripheral blood. The clonotype originates from a man in his 70s with acute or convalescent COVID-19. The chain links TRBV5-6 to TRBJ1-5; 7 bases agree with TRBD1. As DNA, the CDR3 is TGTGCCAGCAGCTTGGGCCAGGGGGGTTACGGCAATCAGCCCCAGCATTTT. It specifies CASSLGQGGYGNQPQHF.